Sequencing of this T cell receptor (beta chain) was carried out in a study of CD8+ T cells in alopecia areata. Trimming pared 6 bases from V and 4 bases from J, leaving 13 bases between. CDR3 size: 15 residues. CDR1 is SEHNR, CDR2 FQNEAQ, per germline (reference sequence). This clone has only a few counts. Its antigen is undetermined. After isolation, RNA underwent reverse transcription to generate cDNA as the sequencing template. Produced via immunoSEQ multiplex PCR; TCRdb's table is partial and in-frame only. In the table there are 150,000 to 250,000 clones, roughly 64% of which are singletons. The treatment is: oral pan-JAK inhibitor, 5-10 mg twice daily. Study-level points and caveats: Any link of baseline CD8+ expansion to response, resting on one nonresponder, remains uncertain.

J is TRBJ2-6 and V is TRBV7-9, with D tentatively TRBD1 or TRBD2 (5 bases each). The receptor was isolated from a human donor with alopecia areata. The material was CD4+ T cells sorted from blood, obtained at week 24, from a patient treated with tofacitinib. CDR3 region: CASRPSGRGANVLTF. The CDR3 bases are TGTGCCAGCAGGCCATCAGGGAGAGGGGCCAACGTCCTGACTTTC.